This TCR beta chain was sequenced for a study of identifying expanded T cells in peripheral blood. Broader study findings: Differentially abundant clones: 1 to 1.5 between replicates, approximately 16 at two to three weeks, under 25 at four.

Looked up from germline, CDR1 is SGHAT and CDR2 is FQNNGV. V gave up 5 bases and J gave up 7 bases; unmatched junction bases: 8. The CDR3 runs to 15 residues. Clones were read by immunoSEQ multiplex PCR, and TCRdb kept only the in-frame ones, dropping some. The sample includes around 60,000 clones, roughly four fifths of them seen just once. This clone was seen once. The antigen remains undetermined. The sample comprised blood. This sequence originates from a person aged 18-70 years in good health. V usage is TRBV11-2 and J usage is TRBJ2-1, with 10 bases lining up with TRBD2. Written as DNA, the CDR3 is TGTGCCAGCAGCCTAACTAGCGGGGATTTGAATGAGCAGTTCTTC. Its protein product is CASSLTSGDLNEQFF.